These 25 T cell receptor beta chains were all obtained from the same sample, sequenced in a study of PD-1 blockade in classical Hodgkin lymphoma. With no exception, relapse followed autologous stem cell transplantation in all patients, and brentuximab vedotin exposure varied. Sequencing was performed with immunoSEQ multiplex PCR; in TCRdb, only in-frame clones are kept and a portion is missing. The table lists more than 35,000 clones, about 79% of them singletons. Sequencing was performed on peripheral blood mononuclear cells (PBMCs), taken at baseline. These receptors were obtained from a human donor with classical Hodgkin lymphoma.

This chain connects TRBV6-5 to TRBJ1-1; D uncertain. The CDR3 is made up of 15 amino acids. V was shortened by 6 bases and J by 1 base, with 15 bases between the two germline ends. The V gene's germline CDR1 is MNHEY and CDR2 SVGAGI. CDR3 region: CASSIQGIRNTEAFF. The DNA of the CDR3 is TGTGCCAGCAGCATACAAGGGATAAGGAACACTGAAGCTTTCTTT.

The chain joins TRBV6-5 to TRBJ2-1, with D possibly matching TRBD2 (6 bases). Germline V gene sequence: CDR1 MNHEY, CDR2 SVGAGI. V lost 2 bases and J lost 9, with 20 bases in between. The CDR3 is made up of 16 amino acids. The CDR3 DNA reads as TGTGCCAGCAGTTACACTCAAGGGAACTCCGGGGGTGAGCAGTTCTTC. Translated, it gives CASSYTQGNSGGEQFF.

The chain links TRBV7-9 to TRBJ2-5; D is unclear. Per germline, CDR1 SEHNR and CDR2 FQNEAQ (reference sequence). Trimming shortened V by 1 base and J by 1 base, and 7 bases separated the two germline ends. CDR3 length: 14 amino acids. The CDR3: CASSLGVSQETQYF. CDR3 coding DNA: TGTGCCAGCAGCTTAGGGGTCTCCCAAGAGACCCAGTACTTC.

The genes are TRBV7-9 and TRBJ2-3; 11 nucleotides agree with TRBD2. CDR1 and CDR2 from the germline V gene are SEHNR and FQNEAQ (reference sequence). The CDR3 is 14 amino acids. J gave up 6 bases and V 5 bases, and 4 bases lay outside the gene matches. The CDR3 spells CASSRSGGEDTQYF. CDR3 bases: TGTGCCAGCAGCCGTAGCGGGGGGGAGGATACGCAGTATTTT. The entire variable domain, with the rest obtained from reference TRBV7-9 and TRBJ2-3, is as follows: DTGVSQNPRHKITKRGQNVTFRCDPISEHNRLYWYRQTLGQGPEFLTYFQNEAQLEKSRLLSDRFSAERPKGSFSTLEIQRTEQGDSAMYLCASSRSGGEDTQYFGPGTRLTVL.

The chain has TRBV7-8 and TRBJ2-7; D gene unclear. Germline CDR1 and CDR2: SGHVS and FQNEAQ. This CDR3 contains 13 residues. Trimming took 1 base from V and 2 from J, leaving 6 bases between them. This CDR3 reads CASSLEKTYEQYF. CDR3 sequence (DNA): TGTGCCAGCAGCTTAGAGAAGACCTACGAGCAGTACTTC. Filled out from reference TRBV7-8 and TRBJ2-7, the complete variable domain reads GAGVSQSPRYKVAKRGQDVALRCDPISGHVSLFWYQQALGQGPEFLTYFQNEAQLDKSGLPSDRFFAERPEGSVSTLKIQRTQQEDSAVYLCASSLEKTYEQYFGPGTRLTVT.

This clone ranks as medium-sized (0.01 to 0.1%). The chain has TRBV19 and TRBJ2-7; TRBD2 aligns across 9 bases. With V trimmed by 3 bases and J by 6 bases, 6 bases remained unmatched. Germline V CDR1 and CDR2: LNHDA, SQIVND (reference sequence). This CDR3 has 14 amino acids. CDR3 protein: CASSIAGGPREQYF. The CDR3 DNA sequence: TGTGCCAGTAGTATTGCGGGAGGGCCGCGCGAGCAGTACTTC. Together with reference TRBV19 and TRBJ2-7, the CDR3 gives the full variable domain: DGGITQSPKYLFRKEGQNVTLSCEQNLNHDAMYWYRQDPGQGLRLIYYSQIVNDFQKGDIAEGYSVSREKKESFPLTVTSAQKNPTAFYLCASSIAGGPREQYFGPGTRLTVT.

V gene TRBV2 combines with J gene TRBJ2-2; D remains unclear. The CDR3 sequence is 15 residues long. Trimming stripped 2 bases from V and 3 bases from J, with 10 bases between. Germline CDR1 SNHLY, CDR2 FYNNEI. The CDR3 bases are TGTGCCAGCAGTGAACAACTACCTGACACCGGGGAGCTGTTTTTT. Translating it yields CASSEQLPDTGELFF.

The CDR3: CASSFGGGSNQPQHF. CDR3 sequence (DNA): TGTGCCAGCAGTTTCGGGGGGGGTAGCAATCAGCCCCAGCATTTT. This chain links TRBV27 with TRBJ1-5; a weak D match, TRBD1 (5 bases). CDR1 is MNHEY, CDR2 SMNVEV, per germline (reference sequence). This CDR3 contains 15 residues. The germline V and J ends were trimmed by 3 bases and 0 bases, with 9 bases remaining between them.

The V call is TRBV27, the J call TRBJ2-3; no definite D call. The V and J ends lost 10 bases and 2 bases respectively, with 13 bases between them. Germline V gives CDR1 MNHEY, CDR2 SMNVEV (reference sequence). This CDR3 is 13 amino acids long. The CDR3 region has the DNA TGTGCCACCCGAATAGCAGCCACAGATACGCAGTATTTT. It encodes CATRIAATDTQYF.

The CDR3 DNA sequence: TGTGCCAGCTCACCAAGGAGGGACAGGGTAAGCGAGCAGTACTTC. As protein: CASSPRRDRVSEQYF. The gene calls are TRBV18 and TRBJ2-7, with 9 bases aligning to TRBD1. Germline values: CDR1 KGHSH, CDR2 LQKENI. The CDR3 has 15 amino acids. Trimming took 2 bases from V and 6 from J; bases not matched to a gene: 8.

This clone is categorized as large (0.1 to 1%). The chain combines TRBV28 with TRBJ2-3; a weak D match, TRBD2 (5 bases). V shed 6 bases and J shed 0 bases, with 16 bases lying between them. Germline CDR1 is MDHEN and CDR2 is SYDVKM. The CDR3 has 16 residues. CDR3 in amino acids: CASSSLGRLSTDTQYF. In DNA, the CDR3 is TGTGCCAGCAGCAGTTTGGGGAGACTGAGCACAGATACGCAGTATTTT.

This clone was seen just once. The chain carries TRBV25-1 and TRBJ1-4; 7 bases map to TRBD1. J was trimmed by 8 bases and V by 4 bases; bases with no gene match: 16. CDR1 and CDR2 from the germline V gene are MGHDK and SYGVNS. CDR3 length: 17 amino acids. The CDR3 reads CASSGWSDRVDGEKLFF. The CDR3 coding sequence is TGTGCCAGCAGTGGATGGTCCGACAGGGTCGATGGAGAAAAACTGTTTTTT.

For this clone: An end of the junction does not agree with germline; a read error may underlie this. CDR3 loop: CASSPQTGLFF. CDR3 DNA sequence: TGTGCCAGCTCACCGCAGACAGGACTTTTCTTC. The chain recombines TRBV18 with TRBJ1-2, with D perhaps matching TRBD1 (6 bases). The CDR3 covers 11 residues. Germline lookup yields CDR1 KGHSH and CDR2 LQKENI. Together with reference TRBV18 and TRBJ1-2, the CDR3 gives the full variable domain: NAGVMQNPRHLVRRRGQEARLRCSPMKGHSHVYWYRQLPEEGLKFMVYLQKENIIDESGMPKERFSAEFPKEGPSILRIQQVVRGDSAAYFCASSPQTGLFFGSGTRLTVV.

This clone was found a few times. J is TRBJ2-5 and V is TRBV10-1; D is unclear. The V end lost 9 bases, the J end lost 9 bases, and 5 bases lay between the germline ends. The CDR3 sequence is 8 residues long. Germline values: CDR1 WNHNN, CDR2 SYGVQD (reference sequence). The CDR3 here is CASVAQYF. The CDR3 coding sequence is TGCGCCAGTGTGGCCCAGTACTTC.

The V and J genes are TRBV2 and TRBJ1-1; tentatively, D is TRBD1 (6 bases). The ends were cut back, 10 bases at V and 4 bases at J, with 16 bases in the middle. The CDR3 consists of 13 residues. The germline V gene encodes CDR1 SNHLY and CDR2 FYNNEI. The CDR3 is CATGQSWATEAFF. CDR3 DNA: TGTGCCACCGGACAGTCATGGGCCACTGAAGCTTTCTTT. The whole variable domain, remainder taken from reference TRBV2 and TRBJ1-1, is EPEVTQTPSHQVTQMGQEVILRCVPISNHLYFYWYRQILGQKVEFLVSFYNNEISEKSEIFDDQFSVERPDGSNFTLKIRSTKLEDSAMYFCATGQSWATEAFFGQGTRLTVV.

The rearrangement uses TRBV10-1 and TRBJ2-3; D might be TRBD1 or TRBD2, each matching 6 bases. This CDR3 is 15 amino acids long. Between the trimmed V and J ends, which lost 0 bases and 6 bases, there was a span of 13 bases. Germline loops: CDR1 WNHNN, CDR2 SYGVQD (reference sequence). The CDR3 DNA reads TGCGCCAGCAGTGAGTCGATGGGGGGCGGTGATACGCAGTATTTT. Its translation is CASSESMGGGDTQYF.

This clone appeared once. V is TRBV5-6 and J is TRBJ1-2; TRBD1 aligns across 7 bases. V lost 4 bases and J lost 3; bases outside the gene matches: 9. This CDR3 is 15 amino acids long. Germline loops: CDR1 SGHDT, CDR2 YYEEEE. Here the CDR3 DNA reads TGTGCCAGCAGCGAGGGGACAGTAATTGACTATGGCTACACCTTC. Translation: CASSEGTVIDYGYTF. The full variable domain, its missing parts supplied by reference TRBV5-6 and TRBJ1-2, is DAGVTQSPTHLIKTRGQQVTLRCSPKSGHDTVSWYQQALGQGPQFIFQYYEEEERQRGNFPDRFSGHQFPNYSSELNVNALLLGDSALYLCASSEGTVIDYGYTFGSGTRLTVV.

The chain recombines TRBV6-6 with TRBJ1-1; a weak D match, TRBD1 (5 bases). With 4 bases removed from V and 7 bases from J, the gap between germline ends came to 16 bases. The CDR3 runs 14 residues. The germline V gene encodes CDR1 MNHNY and CDR2 SVGAGI (reference sequence). The CDR3 reads CASSSQWGPYEAFF. The CDR3 DNA follows: TGTGCCAGCAGTTCACAGTGGGGACCCTATGAAGCTTTCTTT.

The CDR3 DNA reads as TGTGCCAGCAGCTTAGGAGGCGGAAGCGGACTCATCTACAATGAGCAGTTCTTC. The encoded protein is CASSLGGGSGLIYNEQFF. The rearrangement links TRBV11-3 to TRBJ2-1; possible D gene TRBD2, 5 bases. The CDR3 loop spans 18 amino acids. CDR1 is SGHNT, CDR2 YENEEA, per germline. V was pared by 1 base and J by 3 bases, with 19 bases between.

The J gene is TRBJ2-1, the V gene TRBV2; 11 nucleotides agree with TRBD2. V lost 6 bases, J lost 9 bases, and 13 bases stayed unmatched. CDR3 size: 16 residues. CDR1 and CDR2 (germline): SNHLY, FYNNEI. The CDR3: CASRATSGRGQGEQFF. CDR3 bases: TGTGCCAGCAGAGCCACTAGCGGGAGAGGGCAGGGTGAGCAGTTCTTC.

The J gene is TRBJ1-2, the V gene TRBV6-5; D not certain. The CDR3 covers 14 residues. The ends were cut back, 3 bases at V and 0 bases at J, with 8 bases in the middle. Looked up from germline, CDR1 is MNHEY and CDR2 is SVGAGI. For the CDR3, the DNA is TGTGCCAGCAGTTATCGCAGACCTAACTATGGCTACACCTTC. This gives the protein CASSYRRPNYGYTF.

V usage is TRBV5-6 and J usage is TRBJ2-7; D gene unclear. Germline V gene data show CDR1 as SGHDT and CDR2 as YYEEEE. V lost 2 bases and J 4 bases, leaving 7 bases between the germline ends. This CDR3 region has 12 residues. Here the CDR3 reads CASSFSQYEQYF. The CDR3 nucleotides read TGTGCCAGCAGCTTCAGCCAGTACGAGCAGTACTTC. The full variable domain, with the rest looked up from reference TRBV5-6 and TRBJ2-7, is DAGVTQSPTHLIKTRGQQVTLRCSPKSGHDTVSWYQQALGQGPQFIFQYYEEEERQRGNFPDRFSGHQFPNYSSELNVNALLLGDSALYLCASSFSQYEQYFGPGTRLTVT.

This chain uses TRBV10-2 with TRBJ2-5; 9 nucleotides align to TRBD1. V was pared by 4 bases and J by 0 bases, with 12 bases of the junction left unmatched. The V gene's germline CDR1 is WSHSY and CDR2 SAAADI. The CDR3 runs 18 residues. The CDR3 DNA reads as TGCGCCAGCAGTGTTCCGACAGGGGGACACCGGTACCAAGAGACCCAGTACTTC. Translation: CASSVPTGGHRYQETQYF.

The gene calls are TRBV2 and TRBJ2-7, with D maybe TRBD1 (5 bases). With 6 bases removed from V and 3 bases from J, the gap between germline ends came to 12 bases. The CDR3 has 13 amino acids. Germline lookup yields CDR1 SNHLY and CDR2 FYNNEI. The CDR3 region is CASSRTPYYEQYF. The DNA for the CDR3 is TGTGCCAGCAGCAGGACACCATACTACGAGCAGTACTTC.

The V call is TRBV7-9, the J call TRBJ1-2; TRBD1 matches 9 bases. The CDR3 consists of 18 residues. Germline V gene sequence: CDR1 SEHNR, CDR2 FQNEAQ (reference sequence). With V trimmed by 2 bases and J by 3 bases, 13 bases remained unmatched. The CDR3 DNA is TGTGCCAGCAGCTTAACGGGCGGACAGGGGTCAGATTACTATGGCTACACCTTC. Its protein is CASSLTGGQGSDYYGYTF.